The rows below give T cell receptor beta chains drawn from one sample of a study of vaccination and CD4 T cells after COVID-19. These receptors' antigens are unknown. From the PCR reads, TCRdb called clonotypes with MiXCR, one entry per CDR3 protein. The table has fewer than 15,000 distinct CDR3 sequences, around 61% seen once. Here the sequenced sample was CD4+ T cells from blood, cultured in vitro, taken before SARS-CoV-2 vaccination. Receptor source: a human donor who had recovered from COVID-19. The CDR3 runs from the conserved cysteine through the conserved F or W. The order of the fields is D gene, V gene, J gene, clone size, CDR3 DNA, CDR3 protein. D genes are given only for firm matches. Some rows mark clone size as missing; the rest say once, few, many or name a class of expanded clone.

d_call: .
v_call: TRBV15
j_call: TRBJ2-1
clone_size: few
cdr3_nt: TGTGCCACCAGCAGATCTACTCTCGCCCGAGTGGGGTCCTACAATGAGCAGTTCTTC
cdr3_aa: CATSRSTLARVGSYNEQFF

d_call: .
v_call: TRBV5-1
j_call: TRBJ2-5
clone_size: once
cdr3_nt: TGCGCCAGCACCCATACAGGGTGGGGGGAGACCCAGTACTTC
cdr3_aa: CASTHTGWGETQYF

d_call: TRBD2
v_call: TRBV6-5
j_call: TRBJ2-7
clone_size: once
cdr3_nt: TGTGCCAGCAGTTCTTGGACTAGCGGGTCCTACGAGCAGTACTTC
cdr3_aa: CASSSWTSGSYEQYF

d_call: .
v_call: TRBV2
j_call: TRBJ2-3
clone_size: few
cdr3_nt: TGTGCCAGCAGGGAAACAATACTAGCCGCAGATACGCAGTATTTT
cdr3_aa: CASRETILAADTQYF

d_call: TRBD2
v_call: TRBV29-1
j_call: TRBJ2-3
clone_size: .
cdr3_nt: TGCAGCGTTGGTCGAACTAGCGGGAGTAGAAATACGCAGTATTTT
cdr3_aa: CSVGRTSGSRNTQYF

d_call: TRBD1
v_call: TRBV28
j_call: TRBJ1-2
clone_size: .
cdr3_nt: TGTGCCAGCAGTTCCTTTCCGCAGGGGGCGGGCTACACCTTC
cdr3_aa: CASSSFPQGAGYTF

d_call: .
v_call: TRBV27
j_call: TRBJ2-5
clone_size: few
cdr3_nt: TGTGCCAGCAGTCGACAGCGGACGTACCAAGAGACCCAGTACTTC
cdr3_aa: CASSRQRTYQETQYF

d_call: .
v_call: TRBV11-2
j_call: TRBJ2-7
clone_size: .
cdr3_nt: TGTGCCAGCAGTTCACTTCAGGGATTGGGCGAGCAGTACTTC
cdr3_aa: CASSSLQGLGEQYF

d_call: TRBD2
v_call: TRBV20-1
j_call: TRBJ2-2
clone_size: .
cdr3_nt: TGCAGTGCTAGAGTACTAGCGGGTCACACCGGGGAGCTGTTTTTT
cdr3_aa: CSARVLAGHTGELFF

d_call: TRBD1
v_call: TRBV25-1
j_call: TRBJ1-6
clone_size: .
cdr3_nt: TGTGCCAGCAATCAACAGGGGTGGAATTCGCCCCTCCACTTT
cdr3_aa: CASNQQGWNSPLHF

d_call: .
v_call: TRBV20-1
j_call: TRBJ2-5
clone_size: .
cdr3_nt: TGCAGTGCTAGGCTCGGGGAGACCCAGTACTTC
cdr3_aa: CSARLGETQYF

d_call: TRBD2
v_call: TRBV7-2
j_call: TRBJ2-3
clone_size: few
cdr3_nt: TGTGCCAGCAGCGTAGCGGGAGGGCGGTCAGATACGCAGTATTTT
cdr3_aa: CASSVAGGRSDTQYF

d_call: .
v_call: TRBV27
j_call: TRBJ1-1
clone_size: few
cdr3_nt: TGTGCCAGCAGGACCAGTCAAGGACAAAACACTGAAGCTTTCTTT
cdr3_aa: CASRTSQGQNTEAFF

d_call: TRBD2
v_call: TRBV2
j_call: TRBJ2-1
clone_size: .
cdr3_nt: TGTGCCAGCAGTGACTTTCGGCAGGTCATAGCGGGAGTTGTGGATGAGCAGTTCTTC
cdr3_aa: CASSDFRQVIAGVVDEQFF

d_call: .
v_call: TRBV7-7
j_call: TRBJ2-6
clone_size: .
cdr3_nt: TGTGCAATCGGGGGACTCTCTGGGGCCAACGTCCTGACTTTC
cdr3_aa: CAIGGLSGANVLTF

d_call: TRBD1
v_call: TRBV20-1
j_call: TRBJ1-5
clone_size: .
cdr3_nt: TGCAGTATACTTCGGGGACAGGGTGTTAGCAATCAGCCCCAGCATTTT
cdr3_aa: CSILRGQGVSNQPQHF

d_call: .
v_call: TRBV15
j_call: TRBJ2-6
clone_size: few
cdr3_nt: TGTGCCACCAGCAGAGGGGGCGACTCTGGGGCCAACGTCCTGACTTTC
cdr3_aa: CATSRGGDSGANVLTF

d_call: TRBD1
v_call: TRBV27
j_call: TRBJ1-5
clone_size: .
cdr3_nt: TGTGCCAGCAGCCGACAGGGGGGTCAGCCCCAGCATTTT
cdr3_aa: CASSRQGGQPQHF

d_call: TRBD2
v_call: TRBV20-1
j_call: TRBJ2-3
clone_size: .
cdr3_nt: TGCAGTGCGGGGGAGGGACTAGCGGGAGGAGATACGCAGTATTTT
cdr3_aa: CSAGEGLAGGDTQYF

d_call: .
v_call: TRBV2
j_call: TRBJ1-6
clone_size: .
cdr3_nt: TGTGCCAGCAGTGAACTGGCTAATTCACCCCTCCACTTT
cdr3_aa: CASSELANSPLHF

d_call: .
v_call: TRBV6-2/TRBV6-3
j_call: TRBJ2-1
clone_size: .
cdr3_nt: TGTGCCAGCAGGCGTTCGAATCAGCGGAATGAGCAGTTCTTC
cdr3_aa: CASRRSNQRNEQFF

d_call: .
v_call: TRBV20-1
j_call: TRBJ2-7
clone_size: .
cdr3_nt: TGCAGTGCTAGACGTCTTCTCTCTTCCTACGAGCAGTACTTC
cdr3_aa: CSARRLLSSYEQYF

d_call: .
v_call: TRBV4-1
j_call: TRBJ2-7
clone_size: .
cdr3_nt: TGCGCCAGCAGCCAAGGTTGGGGGGAGCAGTACTTC
cdr3_aa: CASSQGWGEQYF

d_call: .
v_call: TRBV24-1
j_call: TRBJ2-5
clone_size: .
cdr3_nt: TGTGCCACCAGTGATCCCGGACAAGATAAGGGGACCCAGTACTTC
cdr3_aa: CATSDPGQDKGTQYF

d_call: TRBD1
v_call: TRBV7-9
j_call: TRBJ2-2
clone_size: .
cdr3_nt: TGTGCCAGCAGACGCCGGGACAGGGGGTTGGCGGACACCGGGGAGCTGTTTTTT
cdr3_aa: CASRRRDRGLADTGELFF

d_call: .
v_call: TRBV29-1
j_call: TRBJ1-1
clone_size: .
cdr3_nt: TGCAGCGTTGTTAGGGTGAACACTGAAGCTTTCTTT
cdr3_aa: CSVVRVNTEAFF

d_call: TRBD1
v_call: TRBV7-2
j_call: TRBJ1-5
clone_size: .
cdr3_nt: TGTGCCAGCAGCTTAGGGAAGACAGGGTCGGGGCAGCCCCAGCATTTT
cdr3_aa: CASSLGKTGSGQPQHF

d_call: TRBD2
v_call: TRBV2
j_call: TRBJ2-1
clone_size: .
cdr3_nt: TGTGCCAGCAGTGGGGGGACTAGCGGGAGCAATGAGCAGTTCTTC
cdr3_aa: CASSGGTSGSNEQFF

d_call: TRBD2
v_call: TRBV6-1
j_call: TRBJ2-1
clone_size: once
cdr3_nt: TGTGCCAGCAGGCATACTAGCGGGGGGGACAATGAGCAGTTCTTC
cdr3_aa: CASRHTSGGDNEQFF

d_call: .
v_call: TRBV20-1
j_call: TRBJ2-2
clone_size: .
cdr3_nt: TGCAGTGCTAGAAACAGGGAAGACGGGGAGCTGTTTTTT
cdr3_aa: CSARNREDGELFF

d_call: .
v_call: TRBV6-1
j_call: TRBJ1-5
clone_size: .
cdr3_nt: TGTGCCAGCAGTGAATCTGGACGTCAGCATCAGCCCCAGCATTTT
cdr3_aa: CASSESGRQHQPQHF

d_call: TRBD1
v_call: TRBV15
j_call: TRBJ1-1
clone_size: once
cdr3_nt: TGTGCCACCAGCAGAGAAGGCTACAGGGGGCCATCGGAAGCTTTCTTT
cdr3_aa: CATSREGYRGPSEAFF

d_call: .
v_call: TRBV20-1
j_call: TRBJ1-4
clone_size: .
cdr3_nt: TGCAGTGCTCTCCCCTTGGGGGGCCGGAAACTGTTTTTT
cdr3_aa: CSALPLGGRKLFF

d_call: TRBD1
v_call: TRBV7-8
j_call: TRBJ2-1
clone_size: once
cdr3_nt: TGTGCCAGCAGCCCAAGGACAGGGGGCTCGAGGGAGGGCCGGAATGAGCAGTTCTTC
cdr3_aa: CASSPRTGGSREGRNEQFF

d_call: .
v_call: TRBV6-1
j_call: TRBJ2-5
clone_size: .
cdr3_nt: TGTGCCAGCAGTGCGGTGTCGGAGACCCAGTACTTC
cdr3_aa: CASSAVSETQYF

d_call: .
v_call: TRBV2
j_call: TRBJ2-7
clone_size: .
cdr3_nt: TGTGCCAGCAGTCCTTATGGATCCTCCTACGAGCAGTACTTC
cdr3_aa: CASSPYGSSYEQYF

d_call: TRBD1
v_call: TRBV7-9
j_call: TRBJ2-3
clone_size: .
cdr3_nt: TGTGCCAGCAGCAACAGGGGGCCTTCCTCAGATACGCAGTATTTT
cdr3_aa: CASSNRGPSSDTQYF

d_call: .
v_call: TRBV20-1
j_call: TRBJ1-5
clone_size: .
cdr3_nt: TGCAGTGCTAGCCCTGGGGGTTCCCATCAGCCCCAGCATTTT
cdr3_aa: CSASPGGSHQPQHF

d_call: .
v_call: TRBV20-1
j_call: TRBJ2-3
clone_size: few
cdr3_nt: TGCAGTGCTACCGTGACTGACAGCACAGATACGCAGTATTTT
cdr3_aa: CSATVTDSTDTQYF

d_call: .
v_call: TRBV5-4
j_call: TRBJ2-3
clone_size: .
cdr3_nt: TGTGCCAGCAGCTTGCGGTTGTCCGGAGTGGATACGCAGTATTTT
cdr3_aa: CASSLRLSGVDTQYF

d_call: TRBD2
v_call: TRBV15
j_call: TRBJ2-7
clone_size: .
cdr3_nt: TGTGCCACCAGCAGAGATCGGGAGGGGCCGGACGAGCAGTACTTC
cdr3_aa: CATSRDREGPDEQYF

d_call: .
v_call: TRBV27
j_call: TRBJ1-6
clone_size: .
cdr3_nt: TGTGCCAGCAGTCCAAGAACAGGTCCCTCACCCCTCCACTTT
cdr3_aa: CASSPRTGPSPLHF

d_call: .
v_call: TRBV20-1
j_call: TRBJ1-2
clone_size: .
cdr3_nt: TGCAGTGCTAGAGATACAGGGTTCTATGGCTACACCTTC
cdr3_aa: CSARDTGFYGYTF

d_call: TRBD2
v_call: TRBV20-1
j_call: TRBJ2-3
clone_size: few
cdr3_nt: TGCAGTGCTACTAAAATACTAGCGGATACGCAGTATTTT
cdr3_aa: CSATKILADTQYF

d_call: .
v_call: TRBV12-3/TRBV12-4
j_call: TRBJ1-5
clone_size: .
cdr3_nt: TGTGCCAGCAGTTTTTCAAATCAGCCCCAGCATTTT
cdr3_aa: CASSFSNQPQHF

d_call: .
v_call: TRBV10-3
j_call: TRBJ2-5
clone_size: once
cdr3_nt: TGTGCCATCAGTGGGGCGGGAAGCCAAGAGACCCAGTACTTC
cdr3_aa: CAISGAGSQETQYF

d_call: .
v_call: TRBV18
j_call: TRBJ1-6
clone_size: .
cdr3_nt: TGTGCCAGCTCACCAATAGAAGACTCACCCCTCCACTTT
cdr3_aa: CASSPIEDSPLHF

d_call: .
v_call: TRBV24-1
j_call: TRBJ2-7
clone_size: few
cdr3_nt: TGTGCCACCAGTCAGGGGTACGAGCAGTACTTC
cdr3_aa: CATSQGYEQYF

d_call: .
v_call: TRBV2
j_call: TRBJ2-5
clone_size: .
cdr3_nt: TGTGCCAGCAGTGAAGCTCCGGCAGGGAAGGTGGGCCAGTACTTC
cdr3_aa: CASSEAPAGKVGQYF

d_call: .
v_call: TRBV28
j_call: TRBJ2-4
clone_size: .
cdr3_nt: TGTGCCAGCTGTACGACAGCCCCGAACATTCAGTACTTC
cdr3_aa: CASCTTAPNIQYF